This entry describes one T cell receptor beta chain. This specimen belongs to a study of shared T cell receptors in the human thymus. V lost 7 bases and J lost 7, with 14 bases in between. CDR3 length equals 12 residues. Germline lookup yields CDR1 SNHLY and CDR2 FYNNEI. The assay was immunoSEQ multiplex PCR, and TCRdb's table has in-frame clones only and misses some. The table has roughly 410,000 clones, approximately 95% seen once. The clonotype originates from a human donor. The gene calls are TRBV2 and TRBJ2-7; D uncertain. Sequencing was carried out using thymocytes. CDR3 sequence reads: CASTETDGEQYF. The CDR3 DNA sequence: TGTGCCAGCACTGAGACGGACGGTGAGCAGTACTTC.